Presented here are 22 T cell receptor beta chains from one specimen sequenced in a study of molecular identifiers for immune sequencing clone quantification. TCRdb fed the PCR reads into MiXCR, producing one record per CDR3 protein. This sample yields a few hundred thousand distinct CDR3 sequences, of which about 22% are seen a single time; 0.65% to 0.95% belongs to the top ten. The material sequenced was naive CD8+ T cells from blood, with Jurkat cell RNA spiked in. Subset noted: FACS-sorted CD8+CD4-CCR7+CD45RA+ naive T cells. The receptor source for this set is a human donor in good health. Some libraries in this study had Jurkat cell RNA spiked in.

This clonotype was counted at least ten times. The V and J genes are TRBV29-1 and TRBJ2-1; 7 bases map to TRBD2. The CDR3 has 18 residues. Trimming took 0 bases from V and 7 from J; bases not matched to a gene: 18. The germline V gene encodes CDR1 SQVTM and CDR2 ANQGSEA. The CDR3 sequence is CSVEDAPSAGEKINEQFF. CDR3 bases: TGCAGCGTTGAAGATGCACCATCCGCGGGGGAGAAGATTAATGAGCAGTTCTTC.

This chain joins TRBV11-2 and TRBJ1-2; 7 nucleotides agree with TRBD1. The germline CDR1 and CDR2 sequences are SGHAT and FQNNGV. There are 17 residues in the CDR3. Germline trimming cut 7 bases from V and 8 bases from J; bases unmatched to any gene: 22. The CDR3 DNA follows: TGTGCCAGCACCCCCCCCCGCCAGGGGGTAATTGCGCAGGGCTACACCTTC. Translation gives CASTPPRQGVIAQGYTF. Variable domain in full (rest from reference TRBV11-2 and TRBJ1-2): EAGVAQSPRYKIIEKRQSVAFWCNPISGHATLYWYQQILGQGPKLLIQFQNNGVVDDSQLPKDRFSAERLKGVDSTLKIQPAKLEDSAVYLCASTPPRQGVIAQGYTFGSGTRLTVV.

This clonotype occurred many times. The gene calls are TRBV20-1 and TRBJ2-7; D gene ambiguous. Germline CDR1 is DFQATT and CDR2 is SNEGSKA (reference sequence). V lost 2 bases and J 4 bases, leaving 6 bases between the germline ends. This CDR3 spans 11 amino acids. CDR3 sequence: CSARKGYEQYF. In DNA form, the CDR3 reads TGCAGTGCTAGAAAAGGGTACGAGCAGTACTTC.

This clonotype was found a few times. The J gene is TRBJ2-2, the V gene TRBV27; D unclear. The CDR3 extends over 13 amino acids. V was trimmed by 8 bases and J by 2 bases, leaving 9 bases between them. CDR1 is MNHEY and CDR2 is SMNVEV in the germline V gene (reference sequence). The chain's CDR3 is CASRPLNTGELFF. As DNA, the CDR3 is TGTGCCAGCCGACCATTAAACACCGGGGAGCTGTTTTTT.

This clonotype has just a few counts. One junction end disagrees with the germline gene, perhaps due to a read error. The V and J genes are TRBV4-2 and TRBJ2-3; TRBD2 aligns across 11 bases. CDR1 is LGHNA, CDR2 YNFKEQ, per germline. The CDR3 consists of 16 residues. The CDR3 sequence is CAGSSLMGLAADTQYF. The DNA for the CDR3 is TGTGCCGGCAGCTCGTTGATGGGACTAGCGGCAGATACGCAGTATTTT.

This clonotype was observed many times. The chain is built from TRBV7-6 and TRBJ2-3; 7 bases are shared with TRBD1. CDR3 length: 15 amino acids. Germline V CDR1 and CDR2: SGHVS, FNYEAQ. Trimming removed 1 base from V and 4 bases from J; junction bases left unmatched: 5. The CDR3 nucleotides are TGTGCCAGCAGCTTAGGGACAGGAAGTCCAGATACGCAGTATTTT. As protein: CASSLGTGSPDTQYF.

V is TRBV5-1 and J is TRBJ1-1; the match to TRBD1 covers 8 bases. The V gene's germline CDR1 is SGHRS and CDR2 YFSETQ. The CDR3 covers 15 residues. V lost 0 bases, J lost 3 bases, and 4 bases stayed unmatched. CDR3 DNA: TGCGCCAGCAGCTTGGAGGCAGGGGGCTACACTGAAGCTTTCTTT. It specifies CASSLEAGGYTEAFF. The complete variable domain, with remaining parts taken from reference TRBV5-1 and TRBJ1-1, reads KAGVTQTPRYLIKTRGQQVTLSCSPISGHRSVSWYQQTPGQGLQFLFEYFSETQRNKGNFPGRFSGRQFSNSRSEMNVSTLELGDSALYLCASSLEAGGYTEAFFGQGTRLTVV.

This clonotype was seen a few times. This sequence joins TRBV7-2 and TRBJ2-2; D unresolved. Germline values: CDR1 SGHTA, CDR2 FQGNSA. The length of the CDR3 is 14 residues. Trimming cost V 5 bases and J 2 bases, with 9 bases left between them. CDR3 protein: CASSVMINTGELFF. The DNA for the CDR3 is TGTGCCAGCAGCGTCATGATAAACACCGGGGAGCTGTTTTTT.

V and J are TRBV7-3 and TRBJ2-3; TRBD2 aligns across 7 bases. V shed 5 bases, J shed 4 bases, and the junction held 12 bases outside the gene matches. The germline CDR1 and CDR2 sequences are SGHTA and FQGTGA. The CDR3 covers 16 residues. The chain's CDR3 is CASSHGLGSPSDTQYF. As DNA, the CDR3 is TGTGCCAGCAGCCACGGACTAGGCTCCCCTTCAGATACGCAGTATTTT.

The sample holds many counts of this clonotype. This chain links TRBV28 with TRBJ1-5; 8 nucleotides match TRBD1. The CDR3 has 15 amino acids. Germline-derived CDR1 and CDR2 are MDHEN and SYDVKM. V lost 6 bases to trimming and J lost 3 bases; unmatched junction nucleotides: 7. The CDR3 DNA sequence: TGTGCCAGCAGACTGACAGGGGTGGTCAATCAGCCCCAGCATTTT. Protein product: CASRLTGVVNQPQHF.

V gene TRBV11-2 combines with J gene TRBJ2-3; no reliable D call. CDR3 length: 15 residues. Germline values: CDR1 SGHAT, CDR2 FQNNGV. The germline V and J ends were trimmed by 6 bases and 0 bases, with 13 bases remaining between them. The CDR3 reads CASSRFPASTDTQYF. The CDR3 bases are TGTGCCAGCAGTCGATTTCCGGCTAGCACAGATACGCAGTATTTT.

In its sample, this clonotype was seen a few times. This sequence joins TRBV6-5 and TRBJ2-7; unclear D gene. The CDR3 covers 14 residues. Germline V gene data show CDR1 as MNHEY and CDR2 as SVGAGI. The V and J ends lost 6 bases and 2 bases respectively, with 14 bases between them. CDR3 nucleotides: TGTGCCAGCAGCCCTCCGGCAGGACCCTACGAGCAGTACTTC. Translation gives CASSPPAGPYEQYF.

Concerning this clonotype itself: A read error is possible here, since a much larger clone lies one base away. The rearrangement links TRBV27 to TRBJ2-7, with 10 bases that match TRBD1. CDR3 length: 15 amino acids. The germline gives CDR1 MNHEY, CDR2 SMNVEV (reference sequence). The CDR3 sequence is CASSWTGGSSCEQYF. In nucleotides, the CDR3 is TGTGCCAGCAGCTGGACAGGGGGGAGCTCCTGCGAGCAGTACTTC.

Regarding this clonotype: A much larger clone differs from this one at a single base, so this may be a read error. The gene calls are TRBV12-3 or TRBV12-4 and TRBJ2-5; D uncertain. The V end was cut by 8 bases, the J end by 0 bases, with 13 bases between. This CDR3 has 14 amino acids. DNA of the CDR3: TGTGCCAGCGGATTGAGGTCCTACCAAGAGACCCAGTACTTC. This codes for CASGLRSYQETQYF.

The chain links TRBV12-3 or TRBV12-4 to TRBJ2-1, with 7 nucleotides matching TRBD1. The CDR3 loop spans 13 amino acids. Unmatched junction bases numbered 2, after V lost 2 bases and J lost 7 bases. The CDR3 sequence: CASSLTRGNEQFF. The CDR3 DNA sequence: TGTGCCAGCAGTTTAACCAGGGGGAATGAGCAGTTCTTC.

This clonotype appeared a few times. The CDR3 nucleotides are TGCGCCAGCAGTGGGGGTAGTCTGATCACAGATACGCAGTATTTT. It translates to CASSGGSLITDTQYF. This sequence joins TRBV10-1 and TRBJ2-3, with D unclear. Germline-derived CDR1 and CDR2 are WNHNN and SYGVQD (reference sequence). Trimming pared 4 bases from V and 2 bases from J, leaving 13 bases between. This CDR3 spans 15 amino acids.

The chain uses TRBV5-4 and TRBJ2-3, with 8 bases lining up with TRBD1. The CDR3 spans 15 residues. The germline CDR1 and CDR2 sequences are SGHNT and YYREEE (reference sequence). V was pared by 3 bases and J by 4 bases, with 7 bases of the junction left unmatched. CDR3 loop: CASSSKGQVPDTQYF. The DNA for the CDR3 is TGTGCCAGCAGCTCCAAGGGACAGGTCCCAGATACGCAGTATTTT.

V gene TRBV20-1 combines with J gene TRBJ2-5; TRBD1 agrees at 8 bases. CDR1 and CDR2 (germline): DFQATT, SNEGSKA (reference sequence). The junction had 4 bases not matched to a gene; V was cut back by 1 base and J by 3 bases. The CDR3 is made up of 14 amino acids. CDR3 DNA: TGCAGTGCTAGAGGAGACAGGGGAGAAGAGACCCAGTACTTC. This encodes CSARGDRGEETQYF.

About this clonotype: The CDR3 does not close with the conserved phenylalanine or tryptophan, likely indicating a read error. V is TRBV7-9 and J is TRBJ2-5; the match to TRBD1 covers 7 bases. Germline-derived CDR1 and CDR2 are SEHNR and FQNEAQ (reference sequence). Germline trimming cut 6 bases from V and 1 base from J; bases unmatched to any gene: 5. The CDR3 has 14 residues. CDR3 amino acids: CASSSTGAQETQYL. The CDR3, as DNA: TGTGCCAGCAGTTCCACAGGGGCCCAAGAGACCCAGTACCTC.

This clonotype has a handful of counts. In DNA form, the CDR3 reads TGCGCCAGCAGCCAATGGGACAGGGGATACGAGCAGTACTTC. This sequence encodes CASSQWDRGYEQYF. The chain couples TRBV4-1 to TRBJ2-7; 10 bases are shared with TRBD1. There are 14 residues in the CDR3. Germline V gene data show CDR1 as MGHRA and CDR2 as YSYEKL. V trimming: 2 bases; J trimming: 4 bases; junction bases outside the gene matches: 2.

This clonotype has ten or more counts. The chain couples TRBV3-1 to TRBJ2-1; a possible D gene is TRBD1 (6 bases). The CDR3 runs 13 residues. Germline V lookup: CDR1 LGHDT, CDR2 YNNKEL (reference sequence). V was pared by 4 bases and J by 6 bases, with 10 bases between. CDR3 sequence reads: CASSPQTGNEQFF. As DNA, the CDR3 is TGTGCCAGCAGCCCCCAGACAGGCAATGAGCAGTTCTTC.

This clonotype was observed a handful of times. This chain connects TRBV5-1 to TRBJ2-5; 13 nucleotides line up with TRBD2. From germline, CDR1 is SGHRS and CDR2 YFSETQ. The V and J ends lost 1 base and 0 bases, in that order; junction bases with no gene match: 3. This CDR3 contains 17 residues. The CDR3, as DNA: TGCGCCAGCAGCTTGACACTAGCGGGGGGGTACCAAGAGACCCAGTACTTC. Its protein product is CASSLTLAGGYQETQYF.